The present T cell receptor beta chain was sequenced within a study of identifying expanded T cells in peripheral blood (dated by TCRdb to the late 2010s). Background on the whole study: Separate aliquots of the same genomic DNA pool were sequenced to produce technical replicates, and four replicates were compared in pairs.

The immunoSEQ Assay, which relies on bias-controlled multiplex PCR amplification of genomic DNA, was used to profile TCRbeta CDR3 regions. The source study handled its data this way. The absolute abundance of each unique TCRbeta CDR3 region was quantified after sequences were collapsed and filtered. Two models were used to test differential abundance: a binomial model (Fisher-equivalent) and a beta-binomial model that adds time-dependent variance fitted from healthy donors. Clones with fewer than 5 combined templates were removed, and differential abundance was called for clones with a Benjamini-Hochberg FDR below 0.01. The form v = (b*log(k)+a)^2 was used to model beta-binomial variance as a function of total template count across the two samples. Here the immuneACCESS table is served through TCRdb, limited to in-frame sequences with V and J called. Missing clones are a known gap in these copies; in checked studies unresolved V genes cover under half, and the rest lacks a known reason. V and J calls and clone size are given by that table; D and trimming were obtained from the DNA. Here the sample has 90,000 to 120,000 clones; around 89% occur a single time. The top ten clones comprise 15% to 20% of the sample.

The paper's findings and limits, for the study overall: The authors expected that over much longer intervals, such as months to years, biological variance in healthy repertoires might increase even further. Variance in clone template counts between roughly two-week samples significantly increased with total template count across all healthy donors. The binomial model flagged approximately 1.2 differentially abundant clones between technical replicates but 15 to 17 over around two weeks and roughly 19 over roughly 4 weeks. Across all healthy-donor time intervals, the beta-binomial model significantly cut both the number of clones called differentially abundant and the false-positive rate.

Between the V and J ends, shortened by 5 bases and 8 bases respectively, the junction contains 4 bases. Per the germline V gene, MDHEN is the CDR1 and SYDVKM is the CDR2. From its cysteine to its phenylalanine, the CDR3 spans 10 amino acids. Just the 30-base CDR3 DNA is kept, in frame starting at base 1. Concerning this clone itself: Its binding antigen is unknown. The input lacks base qualities; no much larger clone sits a single base away.

During the collection period, no immune events, such as infections, were documented for the healthy donors. Healthy-donor blood repertoires served as a training cohort to calibrate time-dependent variance in a beta-binomial model of T-cell clone differential abundance. The training cohort comprised some 10 healthy donors, 3 female and 7 male. Donor ages ranged from about 29 to 70 years, with an average of 43 years. Whole blood from each healthy donor was obtained from a commercial supplier and was collected at three time points two to three weeks apart. For immunosequencing, genomic DNA was extracted from unsorted whole blood.

The sequenced sample consisted of blood. This receptor was obtained from a person between 18 and 69 years old in good health. The sequence joins TRBV28 to TRBJ2-1; there is no confident call for the D gene. The DNA is as follows: TGTGCCAGCAGTCATCATGAGCAGTTCTTC. It translates to CASSHHEQFF. With all but the CDR3 taken from the reference TRBV28 and TRBJ2-1 genes, the full variable domain is: DVKVTQSSRYLVKRTGEKVFLECVQDMDHENMFWYRQDPGLGLRLIYFSYDVKMKEKGDIPEGYSVSREKKERFSLILESASTNQTSMYLCASSHHEQFFGPGTRLTVL.